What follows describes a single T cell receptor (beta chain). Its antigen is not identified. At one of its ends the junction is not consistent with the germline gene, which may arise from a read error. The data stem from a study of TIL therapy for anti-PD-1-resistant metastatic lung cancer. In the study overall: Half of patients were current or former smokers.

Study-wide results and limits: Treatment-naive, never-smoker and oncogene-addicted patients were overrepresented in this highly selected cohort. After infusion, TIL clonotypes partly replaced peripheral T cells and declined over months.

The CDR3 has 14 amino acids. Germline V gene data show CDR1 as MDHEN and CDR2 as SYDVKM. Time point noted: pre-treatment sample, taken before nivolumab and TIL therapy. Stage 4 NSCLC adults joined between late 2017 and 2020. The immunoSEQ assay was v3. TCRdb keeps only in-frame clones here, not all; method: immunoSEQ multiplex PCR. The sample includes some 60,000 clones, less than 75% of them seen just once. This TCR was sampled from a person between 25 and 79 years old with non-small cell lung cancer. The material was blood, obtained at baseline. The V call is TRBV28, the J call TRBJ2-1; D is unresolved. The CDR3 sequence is CASTLEHSYNEQFF. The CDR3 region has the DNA TGTGCCAGCACTTTAGAGCACTCCTACAATGAGCAGTTCTTC. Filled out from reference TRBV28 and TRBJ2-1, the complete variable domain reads DVKVTQSSRYLVKRTGEKVFLECVQDMDHENMFWYRQDPGLGLRLIYFSYDVKMKEKGDIPEGYSVSREKKERFSLILESASTNQTSMYLCASTLEHSYNEQFFGPGTRLTVL.